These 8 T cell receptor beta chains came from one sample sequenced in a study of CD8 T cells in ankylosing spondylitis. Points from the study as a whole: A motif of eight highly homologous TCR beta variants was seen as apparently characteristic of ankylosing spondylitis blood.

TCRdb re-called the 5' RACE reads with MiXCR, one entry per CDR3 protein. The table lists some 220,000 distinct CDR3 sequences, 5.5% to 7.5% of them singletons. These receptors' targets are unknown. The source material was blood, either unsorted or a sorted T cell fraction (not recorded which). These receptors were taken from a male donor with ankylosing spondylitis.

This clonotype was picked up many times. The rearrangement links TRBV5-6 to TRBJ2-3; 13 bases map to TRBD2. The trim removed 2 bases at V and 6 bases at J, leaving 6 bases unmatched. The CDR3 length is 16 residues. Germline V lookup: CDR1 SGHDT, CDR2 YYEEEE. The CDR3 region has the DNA TGTGCCAGCAGCTTTGGACTAGCGGGAGTCGGGGATACGCAGTATTTT. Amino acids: CASSFGLAGVGDTQYF.

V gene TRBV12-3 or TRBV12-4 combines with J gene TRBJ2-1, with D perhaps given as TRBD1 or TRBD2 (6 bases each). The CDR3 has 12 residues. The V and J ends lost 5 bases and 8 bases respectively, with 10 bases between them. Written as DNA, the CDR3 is TGTGCCAGCAGTCAAGGGGGGCATGAGCAGTTCTTC. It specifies CASSQGGHEQFF.

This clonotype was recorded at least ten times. CDR3 bases: TGCGCCAGCAGCCCCCGGGACAGTAACACAGATACGCAGTATTTT. Encoded protein: CASSPRDSNTDTQYF. The V gene is TRBV5-1, the J gene TRBJ2-3, with 7 nucleotides matching TRBD1. This CDR3 has 15 residues. Looked up from germline, CDR1 is SGHRS and CDR2 is YFSETQ. V lost 4 bases, J lost 2 bases, and 7 bases stayed unmatched.

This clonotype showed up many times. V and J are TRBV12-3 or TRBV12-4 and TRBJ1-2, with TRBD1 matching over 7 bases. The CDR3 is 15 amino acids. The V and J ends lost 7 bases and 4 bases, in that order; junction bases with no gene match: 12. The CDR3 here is CASTRRRDSIYGYTF. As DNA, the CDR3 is TGTGCCAGCACCCGGAGAAGGGACAGTATCTATGGCTACACCTTC.

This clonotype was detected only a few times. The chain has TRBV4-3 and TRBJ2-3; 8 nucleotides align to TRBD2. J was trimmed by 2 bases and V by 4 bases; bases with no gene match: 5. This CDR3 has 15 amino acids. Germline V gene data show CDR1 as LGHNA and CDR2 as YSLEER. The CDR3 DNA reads TGCGCCAGCAGCCCCGGGACTAGTCTCACAGATACGCAGTATTTT. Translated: CASSPGTSLTDTQYF.

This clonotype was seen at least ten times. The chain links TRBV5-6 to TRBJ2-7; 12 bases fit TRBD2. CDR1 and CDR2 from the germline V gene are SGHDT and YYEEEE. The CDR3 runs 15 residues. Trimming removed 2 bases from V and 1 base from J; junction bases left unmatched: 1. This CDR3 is CASSLGLAGSYEQYF. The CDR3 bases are TGTGCCAGCAGCTTAGGACTAGCGGGATCCTACGAGCAGTACTTC.

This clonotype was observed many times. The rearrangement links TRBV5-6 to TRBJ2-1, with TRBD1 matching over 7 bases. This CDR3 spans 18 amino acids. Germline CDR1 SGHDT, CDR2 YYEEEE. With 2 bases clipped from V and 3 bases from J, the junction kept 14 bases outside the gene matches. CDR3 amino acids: CASSFEGTGVFFYNEQFF. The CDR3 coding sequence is TGTGCCAGCAGCTTTGAGGGTACAGGGGTGTTCTTCTACAATGAGCAGTTCTTC. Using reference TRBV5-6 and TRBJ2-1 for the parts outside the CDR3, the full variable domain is DAGVTQSPTHLIKTRGQQVTLRCSPKSGHDTVSWYQQALGQGPQFIFQYYEEEERQRGNFPDRFSGHQFPNYSSELNVNALLLGDSALYLCASSFEGTGVFFYNEQFFGPGTRLTVL.

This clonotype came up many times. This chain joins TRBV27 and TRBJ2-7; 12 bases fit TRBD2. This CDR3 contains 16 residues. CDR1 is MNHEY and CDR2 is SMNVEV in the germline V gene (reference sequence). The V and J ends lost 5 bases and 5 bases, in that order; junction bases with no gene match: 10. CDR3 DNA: TGTGCCAGCAGTCCCCCCGGACTAGCGGGAATTCACGAGCAGTACTTC. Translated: CASSPPGLAGIHEQYF.